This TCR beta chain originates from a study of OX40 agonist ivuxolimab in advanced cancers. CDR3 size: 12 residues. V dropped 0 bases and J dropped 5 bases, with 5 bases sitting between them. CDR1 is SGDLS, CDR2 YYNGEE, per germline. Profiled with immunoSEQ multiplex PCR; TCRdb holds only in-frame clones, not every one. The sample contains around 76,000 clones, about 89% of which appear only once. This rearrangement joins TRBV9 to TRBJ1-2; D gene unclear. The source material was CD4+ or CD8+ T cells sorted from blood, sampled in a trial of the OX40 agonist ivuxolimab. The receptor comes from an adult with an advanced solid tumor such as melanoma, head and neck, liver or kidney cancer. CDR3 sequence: CASSVDGYGYTF. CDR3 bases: TGTGCCAGCAGCGTAGATGGATATGGCTACACCTTC.